This TCR beta chain appears in the sequencing data of a study of OX40 agonist ivuxolimab in advanced cancers. Study-level background: Patients were 82.7% male with ages roughly 20 to 85, mean approximately 58. Participants could have had prior anti-PD-1, anti-PD-L1 or anti-CTLA-4 therapy, and around 40% had some. Study findings and constraints: Clonal expansion in partial responders at 0.1-3.0 mg/kg ranked among the lowest.

This CDR3 spans 15 amino acids. V lost 0 bases, J lost 7 bases, and 13 bases lay in between. Germline CDR1 and CDR2: MGHRA and YSYEKL. As for this clone: Its antigen remains unidentified.

The assay was immunoSEQ multiplex PCR, and TCRdb's table has in-frame clones only and misses some. Of tens of thousands of clones in the sample, 84% were seen once. The chain links TRBV4-1 to TRBJ2-4; D may be TRBD1 (5 bases). The clonotype originates from an adult with an advanced solid tumor such as melanoma, head and neck, liver or kidney cancer. The sequencing used CD4+ or CD8+ T cells sorted from blood, collected in a trial of the OX40 agonist ivuxolimab. CDR3 bases: TGCGCCAGCAGCCAAGATATCCAGGGCGAGAACATTCAGTACTTC. This encodes CASSQDIQGENIQYF.